This TCR beta chain was captured by sequencing in a study of blood T cell repertoires in COVID-19. Study overall: Material from acute and convalescent COVID-19 was sourced from the United States, Italy and Spain.

Profiled with immunoSEQ multiplex PCR; TCRdb holds only in-frame clones, not every one. This table has 30,000 to 35,000 clones, 93% appearing once. This CDR3 contains 17 residues. The V gene's germline CDR1 is SGHRS and CDR2 YFSETQ. The junction had 16 bases not matched to a gene; V was cut back by 5 bases and J by 3 bases. The sample consisted of peripheral blood. This clonotype was sampled from a human donor in a cohort sampled during active COVID-19. V gene TRBV5-1 combines with J gene TRBJ1-1; 7 nucleotides align to TRBD1. The CDR3 reads CASRTRQGLMGDTEAFF. As DNA, the CDR3 is TGCGCCAGCAGGACGAGACAGGGACTCATGGGGGACACTGAAGCTTTCTTT.